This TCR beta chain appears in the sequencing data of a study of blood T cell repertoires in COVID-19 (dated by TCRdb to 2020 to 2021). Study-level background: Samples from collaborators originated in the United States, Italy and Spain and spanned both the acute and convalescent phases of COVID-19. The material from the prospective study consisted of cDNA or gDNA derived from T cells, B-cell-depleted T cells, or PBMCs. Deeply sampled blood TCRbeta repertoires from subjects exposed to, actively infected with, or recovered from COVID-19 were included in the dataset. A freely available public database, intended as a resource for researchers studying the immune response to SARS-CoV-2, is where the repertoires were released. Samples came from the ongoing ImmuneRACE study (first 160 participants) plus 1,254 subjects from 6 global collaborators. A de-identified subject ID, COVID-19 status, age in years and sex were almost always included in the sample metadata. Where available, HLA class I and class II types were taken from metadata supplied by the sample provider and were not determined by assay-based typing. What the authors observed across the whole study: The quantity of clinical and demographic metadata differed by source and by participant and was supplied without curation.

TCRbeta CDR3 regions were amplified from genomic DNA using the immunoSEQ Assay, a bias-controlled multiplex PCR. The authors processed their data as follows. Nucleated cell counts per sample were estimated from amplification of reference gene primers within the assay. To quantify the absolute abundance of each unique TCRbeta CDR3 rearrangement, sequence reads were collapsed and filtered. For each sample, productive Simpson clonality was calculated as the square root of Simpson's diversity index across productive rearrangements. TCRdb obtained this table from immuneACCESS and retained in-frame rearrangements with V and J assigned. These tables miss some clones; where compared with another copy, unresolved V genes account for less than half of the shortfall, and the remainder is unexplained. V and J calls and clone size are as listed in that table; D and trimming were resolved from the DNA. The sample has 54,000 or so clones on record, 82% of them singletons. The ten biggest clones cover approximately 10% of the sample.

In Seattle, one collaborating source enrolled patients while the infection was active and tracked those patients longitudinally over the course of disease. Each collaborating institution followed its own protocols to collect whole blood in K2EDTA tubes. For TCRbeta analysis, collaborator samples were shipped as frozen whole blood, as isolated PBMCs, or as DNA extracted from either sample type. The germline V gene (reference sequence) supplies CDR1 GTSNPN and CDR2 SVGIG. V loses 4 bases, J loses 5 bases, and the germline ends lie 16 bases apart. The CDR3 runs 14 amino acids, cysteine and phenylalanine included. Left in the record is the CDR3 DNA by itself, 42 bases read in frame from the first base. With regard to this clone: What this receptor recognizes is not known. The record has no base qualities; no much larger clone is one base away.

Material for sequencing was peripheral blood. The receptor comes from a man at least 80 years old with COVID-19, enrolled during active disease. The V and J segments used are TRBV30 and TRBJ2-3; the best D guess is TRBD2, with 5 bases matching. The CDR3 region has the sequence CAWNPTGEGDTQYF. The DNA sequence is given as TGTGCCTGGAATCCCACGGGTGAGGGAGATACGCAGTATTTT. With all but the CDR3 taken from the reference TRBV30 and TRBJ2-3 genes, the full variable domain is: SQTIHQWPATLVQPVGSPLSLECTVEGTSNPNLYWYRQAAGRGLQLLFYSVGIGQISSEVPQNLSASRPQDRQFILSSKKLLLSDSGFYLCAWNPTGEGDTQYFGPGTRLTVL.